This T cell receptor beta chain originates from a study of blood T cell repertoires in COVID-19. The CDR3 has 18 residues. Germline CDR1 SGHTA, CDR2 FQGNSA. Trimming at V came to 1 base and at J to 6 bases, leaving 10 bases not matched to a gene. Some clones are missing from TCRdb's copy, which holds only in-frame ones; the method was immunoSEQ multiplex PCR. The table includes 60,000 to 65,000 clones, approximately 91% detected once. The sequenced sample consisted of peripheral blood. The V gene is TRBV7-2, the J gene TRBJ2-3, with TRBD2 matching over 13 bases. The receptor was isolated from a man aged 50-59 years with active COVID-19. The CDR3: CASSLVPWTSGGSDTQYF. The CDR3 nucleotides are TGTGCCAGCAGCTTAGTACCCTGGACTAGCGGGGGATCGGATACGCAGTATTTT.